Below are 22 T cell receptor beta chains sequenced from a single sample in a study of cytomegalovirus exposure and HLA in healthy donors. Some clones are missing from TCRdb's copy, which holds only in-frame ones; the method was immunoSEQ multiplex PCR. The profile covers 110,000 or so clones, with about 87% appearing a single time and about 1.8% taken by the ten largest. The sample was PBMCs. All receptors derive from a man aged 18 to 35 in good health and CMV-seronegative.

V and J are TRBV27 and TRBJ1-5; D gene unclear. Germline V gene sequence: CDR1 MNHEY, CDR2 SMNVEV (reference sequence). This CDR3 has 13 amino acids. V lost 6 bases and J 2 bases, leaving 8 bases between the germline ends. The CDR3 nucleotides are TGTGCCAGCAGGTGGGCCCGCAATCAGCCCCAGCATTTT. It yields the protein CASRWARNQPQHF.

This sequence joins TRBV6-6 and TRBJ1-5; 8 bases map to TRBD1. The CDR3 loop spans 15 amino acids. J gave up 5 bases and V 6 bases, and 9 bases lay outside the gene matches. Germline V CDR1 and CDR2: MNHNY, SVGAGI (reference sequence). DNA of the CDR3: TGTGCCAGCAGCGACTTTGGACAGGGATATCAGCCCCAGCATTTT. It translates to CASSDFGQGYQPQHF.

The rearrangement links TRBV27 to TRBJ1-1; D is possibly TRBD1 (5 bases). Trimming left V 5 bases short and J 0 bases short, with 16 bases between. The germline V gene has CDR1 MNHEY and CDR2 SMNVEV (reference sequence). This CDR3 is 16 amino acids long. The CDR3 sequence is CASSQIQTVVNTEAFF. DNA for the CDR3: TGTGCCAGCAGTCAAATCCAGACAGTGGTGAACACTGAAGCTTTCTTT.

The CDR3 DNA reads TGTGCCAGCAGTTTATTGACAGGGGAAGAGACCCAGTACTTC. Its translation is CASSLLTGEETQYF. The gene calls are TRBV28 and TRBJ2-5, with 8 bases lining up with TRBD1. The J segment lost 3 bases and the V segment lost 1 base, leaving 1 base of the junction unmatched. The length of the CDR3 is 14 residues. The germline V gene encodes CDR1 MDHEN and CDR2 SYDVKM. Filled out from reference TRBV28 and TRBJ2-5, the complete variable domain reads DVKVTQSSRYLVKRTGEKVFLECVQDMDHENMFWYRQDPGLGLRLIYFSYDVKMKEKGDIPEGYSVSREKKERFSLILESASTNQTSMYLCASSLLTGEETQYFGPGTRLLVL.

This clone was seen just once. The chain carries TRBV2 and TRBJ1-1; D is uncertain. The CDR3 loop spans 13 amino acids. V lost 3 bases to trimming and J lost 1 base, with 6 bases between them. Germline V gene lookup returns CDR1 SNHLY and CDR2 FYNNEI. DNA of the CDR3: TGTGCCAGCAGTGACCGGGGGAACACTGAAGCTTTCTTT. Encoded protein: CASSDRGNTEAFF.

The chain uses TRBV5-4 and TRBJ2-6; D not resolved. V was pared by 0 bases and J by 0 bases, with 7 bases between. From germline, CDR1 is SGHNT and CDR2 YYREEE (reference sequence). The CDR3 spans 16 residues. CDR3 nucleotides: TGTGCCAGCAGCTTGGGTAGAGGCTCTGGGGCCAACGTCCTGACTTTC. This translates into CASSLGRGSGANVLTF.

The chain uses TRBV2 and TRBJ2-3; D is uncertain. The CDR3 is 13 amino acids. CDR1 is SNHLY, CDR2 FYNNEI, per germline. V gave up 2 bases and J gave up 5 bases, with 8 bases separating them. This CDR3 reads CASSESLGDTQYF. The CDR3 nucleotides read TGTGCCAGCAGTGAATCCCTAGGAGATACGCAGTATTTT.

This chain joins TRBV6-6 and TRBJ1-2; 9 bases align to TRBD1. After removal of 7 bases from V and 7 bases from J, the junction contained 4 bases not matched to a gene. This CDR3 comprises 12 residues. Germline CDR1 reads MNHNY; CDR2 reads SVGAGI (reference sequence). The CDR3 nucleotides read TGTGCCAGCAAATTGACAGGGGGTGGCTACACCTTC. Its protein product is CASKLTGGGYTF.

J is TRBJ2-7 and V is TRBV18, with 10 nucleotides matching TRBD1. The germline V gene encodes CDR1 KGHSH and CDR2 LQKENI. The CDR3 contains 14 residues. J lost 5 bases, V lost 4 bases, and 5 bases had no gene match. The CDR3 here is CASSRDRGTHEQYF. For the CDR3, the DNA is TGTGCCAGCTCACGGGACAGGGGTACCCACGAGCAGTACTTC.

This chain uses TRBV19 with TRBJ1-5; 8 positions match TRBD1. CDR3 size: 16 residues. Germline V CDR1 and CDR2: LNHDA, SQIVND (reference sequence). With V trimmed by 4 bases and J by 7 bases, 12 bases remained unmatched. CDR3 region: CASSTLQRQGPQPQHF. CDR3 nucleotide sequence: TGTGCCAGTAGTACCCTCCAACGACAGGGGCCACAGCCCCAGCATTTT.

V is TRBV29-1 and J is TRBJ1-1; D not resolved. The CDR3 is made up of 12 amino acids. V shed 6 bases and J shed 2 bases, with 10 bases lying between them. Germline V gene sequence: CDR1 SQVTM, CDR2 ANQGSEA. The CDR3 DNA reads as TGCAGCGTACCCAGGACTAACACTGAAGCTTTCTTT. It encodes CSVPRTNTEAFF.

This chain joins TRBV11-2 and TRBJ1-5, with D uncertain. From germline, CDR1 is SGHAT and CDR2 FQNNGV. The ends were cut back, 1 base at V and 6 bases at J, with 13 bases in the middle. This CDR3 comprises 15 residues. The CDR3 is CASSLGPGLGQPQHF. The CDR3 DNA reads TGTGCCAGCAGCTTAGGGCCTGGGCTTGGTCAGCCCCAGCATTTT.

The V call is TRBV28, the J call TRBJ1-1, with a tentative D call TRBD1 (6 bases). Germline V gene sequence: CDR1 MDHEN, CDR2 SYDVKM. The CDR3 runs 14 residues. V lost 2 bases to trimming and J lost 1 base, with 8 bases between them. The CDR3 region has the DNA TGTGCCAGCAGTTTAGAACAGGGGAACACTGAAGCTTTCTTT. Translated, it gives CASSLEQGNTEAFF.

The chain uses TRBV6-5 and TRBJ2-1, with 10 bases lining up with TRBD1. This CDR3 is 12 amino acids long. Germline CDR1 reads MNHEY; CDR2 reads SVGAGI. The V and J ends lost 10 bases and 9 bases, in that order; junction bases with no gene match: 6. CDR3 in DNA: TGTGCCACCCGGGACAGGGGTATTGAGCAGTTCTTC. It is translated as CATRDRGIEQFF.

This clone has a single count. V usage is TRBV4-1 and J usage is TRBJ2-1, with D possibly matching TRBD1 (6 bases). Deletions cut 1 base from V and 4 bases from J, with 14 bases between. Germline assignment: CDR1 MGHRA and CDR2 YSYEKL. This CDR3 has 16 amino acids. CDR3 amino acids: CASSQVVSGEYNEQFF. The CDR3 DNA sequence: TGCGCCAGCAGCCAAGTCGTTTCAGGGGAGTACAATGAGCAGTTCTTC.

The J gene is TRBJ1-1, the V gene TRBV10-3; 9 bases match TRBD1. The CDR3 spans 18 residues. The germline V gene encodes CDR1 ENHRY and CDR2 SYGVKD. J was trimmed by 1 base and V by 9 bases; bases with no gene match: 18. This chain's CDR3 is CAIITGTGFIIPNTEAFF. Here the CDR3 DNA reads TGTGCCATAATAACCGGGACAGGGTTTATAATCCCGAACACTGAAGCTTTCTTT.

The chain has TRBV7-9 and TRBJ2-7, with D uncertain. The CDR3 covers 13 residues. V shed 5 bases and J shed 2 bases, with 10 bases lying between them. Germline CDR1 SEHNR, CDR2 FQNEAQ (reference sequence). The CDR3 is CASSPEFPYEQYF. DNA for the CDR3: TGTGCCAGCAGCCCGGAGTTTCCCTACGAGCAGTACTTC. The whole variable domain, filled in from reference TRBV7-9 and TRBJ2-7, reads DTGVSQNPRHKITKRGQNVTFRCDPISEHNRLYWYRQTLGQGPEFLTYFQNEAQLEKSRLLSDRFSAERPKGSFSTLEIQRTEQGDSAMYLCASSPEFPYEQYFGPGTRLTVT.

This rearrangement joins TRBV4-1 to TRBJ2-1, with D maybe TRBD2 (5 bases). This CDR3 comprises 14 residues. Per germline, CDR1 MGHRA and CDR2 YSYEKL. With 1 base removed from V and 9 bases from J, the gap between germline ends came to 13 bases. The CDR3 DNA sequence: TGCGCCAGCAGCCAAGTCGCCGCGGGTGCTGAGCAGTTCTTC. The encoded protein is CASSQVAAGAEQFF.

The chain is built from TRBV7-9 and TRBJ1-5, with 10 bases that match TRBD1. This CDR3 is built from 15 residues. J was trimmed by 4 bases and V by 5 bases; bases with no gene match: 5. Germline V lookup: CDR1 SEHNR, CDR2 FQNEAQ (reference sequence). The CDR3 is CASSKTGGRNQPQHF. In DNA, the CDR3 is TGTGCCAGCAGCAAGACAGGGGGCCGTAATCAGCCCCAGCATTTT.

The V and J genes are TRBV5-6 and TRBJ2-7, with D possibly TRBD2 on 6 matching bases. Looked up from germline, CDR1 is SGHDT and CDR2 is YYEEEE. The V gene lost 5 bases and the J gene lost 3 bases, with 18 bases spanning the gap. The CDR3 spans 15 residues. The CDR3 sequence is CASSFRPGLSYEQYF. The CDR3 DNA reads as TGTGCCAGCAGTTTTAGACCGGGACTCAGCTACGAGCAGTACTTC.

V is TRBV10-3 and J is TRBJ2-7; no reliable D call. Trimming cost V 4 bases and J 2 bases, with 9 bases left between them. CDR3 length: 13 amino acids. Per the germline V gene, CDR1 is ENHRY and CDR2 is SYGVKD. The CDR3 spells CAISGRVAYEQYF. The CDR3 DNA sequence: TGTGCCATCAGTGGTCGTGTAGCCTACGAGCAGTACTTC.

The chain carries TRBV5-6 and TRBJ2-7; D is perhaps TRBD2 (5 bases). The CDR3 extends over 13 amino acids. V dropped 7 bases and J dropped 0 bases, with 11 bases sitting between them. Germline CDR1 and CDR2: SGHDT and YYEEEE. The CDR3 bases are TGTGCCAGCTCGGGTGGGAGCTCCTACGAGCAGTACTTC. Encoded protein: CASSGGSSYEQYF.